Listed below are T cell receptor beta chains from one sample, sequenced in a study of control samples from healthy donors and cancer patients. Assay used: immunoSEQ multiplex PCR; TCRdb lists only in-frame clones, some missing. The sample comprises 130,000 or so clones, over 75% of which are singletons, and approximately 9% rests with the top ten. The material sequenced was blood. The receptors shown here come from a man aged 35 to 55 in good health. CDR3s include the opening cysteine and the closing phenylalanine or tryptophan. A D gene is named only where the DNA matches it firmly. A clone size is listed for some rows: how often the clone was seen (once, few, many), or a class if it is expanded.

CASSELGTSYEQYF,TGTGCCAGCTCAGAATTAGGTACATCCTACGAGCAGTACTTC,TRBJ2-7,14,TRBV18,NA,NA
CASSLMPGVNEKLFF,TGTGCCAGCAGCTTAATGCCAGGGGTTAATGAAAAACTGTTTTTT,TRBJ1-4,15,TRBV7-2,NA,NA
CASSIGANTEAFF,TGTGCCAGTAGTATAGGGGCGAACACTGAAGCTTTCTTT,TRBJ1-1,13,TRBV19,few,NA
CATSARDSEAPSTEAFF,TGTGCCACCAGCGCCCGGGACAGCGAAGCCCCGAGCACTGAAGCTTTCTTT,TRBJ1-1,17,TRBV15,NA,TRBD1
CATSPWQGKETQYF,TGTGCCACTTCCCCGTGGCAGGGTAAAGAGACCCAGTACTTC,TRBJ2-5,14,TRBV25-1,NA,NA
CASSPGHTNYGYTF,TGCGCCAGCAGCCCGGGACACACTAACTATGGCTACACCTTC,TRBJ1-2,14,TRBV5-1,NA,NA
CASSLAQVPFFNQPQHF,TGTGCCAGCAGCTTAGCACAGGTCCCCTTCTTTAATCAGCCCCAGCATTTT,TRBJ1-5,17,TRBV7-8,NA,NA
CASSLVPGTGEHQPQHF,TGCGCCAGCAGCTTGGTACCGGGGACAGGGGAACATCAGCCCCAGCATTTT,TRBJ1-5,17,TRBV5-1,NA,TRBD1
CASSQGRVAGGLVDTQYF,TGTGCCAGCAGCCAAGGAAGGGTAGCGGGGGGGCTCGTAGATACGCAGTATTTT,TRBJ2-3,18,TRBV3-1/TRBV3-2,NA,TRBD2
CASSRQTNTEAFF,TGTGCCAGTAGTAGACAGACGAACACTGAAGCTTTCTTT,TRBJ1-1,13,TRBV19,NA,NA
CASSTGNQPQHF,TGTGCCAGCAGTACGGGCAATCAGCCCCAGCATTTT,TRBJ1-5,12,TRBV6-5,few,NA
CASSVQGGDTQYF,TGTGCCAGCAGCGTGCAGGGCGGCGATACGCAGTATTTT,TRBJ2-3,13,TRBV9,many,NA
CASSPAQGETQYF,TGTGCCAGCAGCCCCGCCCAAGGGGAGACCCAGTACTTC,TRBJ2-5,13,TRBV7-9,NA,NA
CASSVGGQGGYEQYF,TGTGCCAGCAGCGTAGGGGGGCAGGGAGGTTACGAGCAGTACTTC,TRBJ2-7,15,TRBV9,once,NA
CASSVAVVAREQYF,TGTGCCAGCAGCGTAGCTGTGGTGGCTCGGGAGCAGTACTTC,TRBJ2-7,14,TRBV9,NA,NA
CASSITGVPNAEAFF,TGCGCCAGCAGCATAACAGGGGTGCCGAACGCTGAAGCTTTCTTT,TRBJ1-1,15,TRBV5-1,NA,TRBD1
CASSELAGGPETQYF,TGTGCCAGCAGTGAACTAGCGGGGGGGCCAGAGACCCAGTACTTC,TRBJ2-5,15,TRBV6-1,NA,TRBD2
CASSTPDGQTYEQYF,TGTGCCAGCAGCACCCCGGACGGACAGACATACGAGCAGTACTTC,TRBJ2-7,15,TRBV7-6,NA,NA
CAWTQTPGSPLHF,TGTGCCTGGACACAAACCCCCGGTTCACCCCTCCACTTT,TRBJ1-6,13,TRBV30,NA,NA
CASSPRGISNSPLHF,TGTGCCAGCAGCCCTCGGGGGATCTCTAATTCACCCCTCCACTTT,TRBJ1-6,15,TRBV25-1,NA,NA
CASSSGTDSYEQYF,TGTGCCAGCAGCTCAGGGACAGACTCCTACGAGCAGTACTTC,TRBJ2-7,14,TRBV7-2,NA,TRBD1
CASSQTTGTGGFYEQYF,TGCGCCAGCAGCCAGACCACCGGGACAGGGGGTTTCTACGAGCAGTACTTC,TRBJ2-7,17,TRBV4-3,NA,TRBD1
CASSPPGHGTNEKLFF,TGTGCCAGCTCACCACCGGGGCACGGAACTAATGAAAAACTGTTTTTT,TRBJ1-4,16,TRBV18,NA,NA
CASTLTGDFDYGYTF,TGTGCCAGCACCCTGACAGGGGACTTTGACTATGGCTACACCTTC,TRBJ1-2,15,TRBV9,NA,TRBD1